The 5 T cell receptor beta chains below all came from one sample that was sequenced in a study of early T cells in non-severe SARS-CoV-2 infection. From the 5' RACE reads, TCRdb called clonotypes with MiXCR, one entry per CDR3 protein. The data contain around 80,000 distinct CDR3 sequences, roughly an eighth of them singletons. Sequenced sample: whole blood. The receptors originated from an adult who was a healthcare worker with PCR-confirmed SARS-CoV-2 infection or an uninfected control (not recorded which).

This sequence joins TRBV7-2 and TRBJ2-3; D remains ambiguous. V gave up 4 bases and J gave up 6 bases, with 5 bases separating them. Germline V gene lookup returns CDR1 SGHTA and CDR2 FQGNSA. The CDR3 covers 11 residues. The CDR3 DNA follows: TGTGCCAGCAGCTCTGAGGATACGCAGTATTTT. This gives the protein CASSSEDTQYF.

This clonotype was observed at least ten times. The chain has TRBV5-6 and TRBJ1-3; D is unclear. Trimming took 7 bases from V and 3 from J, leaving 14 bases between them. Germline assignment: CDR1 SGHDT and CDR2 YYEEEE. This CDR3 contains 14 residues. This CDR3 reads CASVRRMGGNTIYF. CDR3 bases: TGTGCCAGCGTTCGCAGGATGGGTGGAAACACCATATATTTT.

The rearrangement links TRBV4-3 to TRBJ1-2; no clear D. The CDR3 has 13 amino acids. Germline V gene data show CDR1 as LGHNA and CDR2 as YSLEER. The V end was cut by 5 bases, the J end by 4 bases, with 11 bases between. The CDR3 DNA sequence: TGCGCCAGCAGCAAGGGCACCTTCTATGGCTACACCTTC. Translation: CASSKGTFYGYTF.

The CDR3 loop reads CAISQRGGLQETQYF. Here the CDR3 DNA reads TGTGCCATCAGCCAGCGGGGGGGACTACAAGAGACCCAGTACTTC. This sequence joins TRBV10-3 and TRBJ2-5; 10 nucleotides match TRBD2. The CDR3 sequence is 15 residues long. V lost 6 bases to trimming and J lost 2 bases; unmatched junction nucleotides: 6. Germline assignment: CDR1 ENHRY and CDR2 SYGVKD.

This clonotype was counted a few times. The chain recombines TRBV30 with TRBJ2-5, with D tentatively TRBD2 (5 bases). The CDR3 contains 11 residues. Trimming took 5 bases from V and 5 from J, leaving 9 bases between them. The germline V gene has CDR1 GTSNPN and CDR2 SVGIG (reference sequence). This CDR3 is CAWGAGETQYF. The CDR3 DNA reads as TGTGCCTGGGGCGCGGGTGAGACCCAGTACTTC.